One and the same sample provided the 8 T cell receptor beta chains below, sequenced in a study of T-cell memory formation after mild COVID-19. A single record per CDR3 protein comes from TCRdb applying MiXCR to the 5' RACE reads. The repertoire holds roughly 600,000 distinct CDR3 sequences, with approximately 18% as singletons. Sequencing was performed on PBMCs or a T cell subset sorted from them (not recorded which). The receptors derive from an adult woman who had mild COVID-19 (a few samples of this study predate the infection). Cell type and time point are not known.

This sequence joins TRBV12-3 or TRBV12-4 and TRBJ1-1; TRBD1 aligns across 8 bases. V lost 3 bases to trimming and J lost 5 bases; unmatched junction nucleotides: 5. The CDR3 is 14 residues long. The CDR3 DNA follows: TGTGCCAGCAGTTTGGACAGGGAGGGGACTGAAGCTTTCTTT. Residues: CASSLDREGTEAFF.

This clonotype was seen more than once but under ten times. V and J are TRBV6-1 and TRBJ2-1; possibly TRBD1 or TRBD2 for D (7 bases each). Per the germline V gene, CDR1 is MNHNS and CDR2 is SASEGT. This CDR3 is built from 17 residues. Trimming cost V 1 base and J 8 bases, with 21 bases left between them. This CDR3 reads CASSEVRGGQGLHEQFF. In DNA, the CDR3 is TGTGCCAGCAGTGAAGTCAGGGGGGGGCAGGGGTTACATGAGCAGTTCTTC.

In DNA form, the CDR3 reads TGTGCCAGCAGCGCGTCCTGGGGGGGAGACAATCAGCCCCAGCATTTT. Amino acid sequence: CASSASWGGDNQPQHF. The chain has TRBV9 and TRBJ1-5; TRBD1 might be the D (5 bases). In germline, CDR1 is SGDLS, CDR2 YYNGEE. V was clipped by 3 bases and J by 3 bases, with 16 bases between them. CDR3 length: 16 residues. Filled out from reference TRBV9 and TRBJ1-5, the complete variable domain reads DSGVTQTPKHLITATGQRVTLRCSPRSGDLSVYWYQQSLDQGLQFLIQYYNGEERAKGNILERFSAQQFPDLHSELNLSSLELGDSALYFCASSASWGGDNQPQHFGDGTRLSIL.

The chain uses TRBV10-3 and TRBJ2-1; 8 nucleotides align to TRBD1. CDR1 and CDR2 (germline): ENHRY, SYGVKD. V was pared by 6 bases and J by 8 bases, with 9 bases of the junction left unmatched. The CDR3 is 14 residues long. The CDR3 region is CAIRAVGTGDEQFF. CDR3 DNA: TGTGCCATCAGAGCGGTGGGGACAGGCGATGAGCAGTTCTTC.

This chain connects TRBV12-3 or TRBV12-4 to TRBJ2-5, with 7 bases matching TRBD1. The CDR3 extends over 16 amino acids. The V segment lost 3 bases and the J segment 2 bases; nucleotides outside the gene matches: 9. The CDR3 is CASSFSTGVGQETQYF. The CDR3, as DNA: TGTGCCAGCAGTTTCAGCACAGGGGTTGGACAAGAGACCCAGTACTTC.

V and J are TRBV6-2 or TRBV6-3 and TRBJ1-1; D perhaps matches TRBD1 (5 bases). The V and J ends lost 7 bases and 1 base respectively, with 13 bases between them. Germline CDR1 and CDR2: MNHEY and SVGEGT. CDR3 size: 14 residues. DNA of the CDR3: TGTGCCAGCACCCTGGAGGGGTGGAACACTGAAGCTTTCTTT. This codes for CASTLEGWNTEAFF.

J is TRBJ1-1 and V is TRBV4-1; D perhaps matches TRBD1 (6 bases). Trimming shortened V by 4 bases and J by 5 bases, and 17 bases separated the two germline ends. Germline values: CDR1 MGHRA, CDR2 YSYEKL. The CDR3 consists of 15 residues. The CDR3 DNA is TGCGCCAGCAGCCCCTCCACAGGGCTTGGGACTGAAGCTTTCTTT. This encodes CASSPSTGLGTEAFF.

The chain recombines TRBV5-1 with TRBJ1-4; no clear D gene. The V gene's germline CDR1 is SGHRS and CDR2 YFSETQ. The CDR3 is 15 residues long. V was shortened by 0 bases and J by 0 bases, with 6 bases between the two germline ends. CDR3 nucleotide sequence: TGCGCCAGCAGCTTGGAACAGACAACTAATGAAAAACTGTTTTTT. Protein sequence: CASSLEQTTNEKLFF.